Detailed here is one T cell receptor (beta chain). This entry belongs to a study of technical replicates of blood from several donors. CDR3 length: 14 residues. V lost 1 base and J lost 3; bases outside the gene matches: 2. CDR1 is MDHEN, CDR2 SYDVKM, per germline. Sequencing was performed with immunoSEQ multiplex PCR; in TCRdb, only in-frame clones are kept and a portion is missing. The sample has 80,000 to 95,000 clones, 96% seen once. Sequences were obtained from T cells isolated from PBMCs. The TCR was taken from a human donor in good health. The rearrangement joins TRBV28 to TRBJ2-7, with 8 positions matching TRBD2. CDR3 loop: CASSLSREGYEQYF. The CDR3 coding sequence is TGTGCCAGCAGTTTATCACGGGAGGGCTACGAGCAGTACTTC.